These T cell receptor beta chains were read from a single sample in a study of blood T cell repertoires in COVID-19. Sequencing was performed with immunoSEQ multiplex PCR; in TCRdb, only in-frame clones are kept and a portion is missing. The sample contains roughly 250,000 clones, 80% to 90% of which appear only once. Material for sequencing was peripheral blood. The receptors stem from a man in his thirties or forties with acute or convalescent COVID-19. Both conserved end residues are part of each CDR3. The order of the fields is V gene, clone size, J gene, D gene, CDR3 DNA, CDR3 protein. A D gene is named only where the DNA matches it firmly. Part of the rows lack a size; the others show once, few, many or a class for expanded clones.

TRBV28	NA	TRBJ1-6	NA	TGTGCCAGCAGGACTCCGGGTAGGGGTAATTCACCCCTCCACTTT	CASRTPGRGNSPLHF
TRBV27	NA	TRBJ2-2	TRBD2	TGTGCCAGCATCCATACCCGGGGGGCCGGGGAGCTGTTTTTT	CASIHTRGAGELFF
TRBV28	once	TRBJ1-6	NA	TGTGCCAGCAGTAAGGGACTCGTCAAATCACCCCTCCACTTT	CASSKGLVKSPLHF
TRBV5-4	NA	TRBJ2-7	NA	TGTGCCAGCAGCTTGGTAGTGTCGGGGAGCGAGCAGTACTTC	CASSLVVSGSEQYF
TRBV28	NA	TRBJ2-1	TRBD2	TGTGCCAGCAGCGTCGTCGGGGCGGGGGAGTTCTTC	CASSVVGAGEFF
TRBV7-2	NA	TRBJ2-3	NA	TGTGCCAGCAGCCTACAACTGGTGGGGGGTAGGACGCAGTATTTT	CASSLQLVGGRTQYF
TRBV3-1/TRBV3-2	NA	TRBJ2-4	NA	TGTGCCAGCAGCCAGGGGGCCATTCAGTACTTC	CASSQGAIQYF
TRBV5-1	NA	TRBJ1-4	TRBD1	TGCGCCAGCAGCTGGACAGGCGAGTTAAGGGAAAAACTGTTTTTT	CASSWTGELREKLFF
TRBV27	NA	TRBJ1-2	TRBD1	TGTGCCAGCAGTAACCAGGGGGCGCTTGGCTACACCTTC	CASSNQGALGYTF
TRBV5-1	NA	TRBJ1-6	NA	TGCGCCAGCAGCTTGACTATATGGAATTCACCCCTCCACTTT	CASSLTIWNSPLHF
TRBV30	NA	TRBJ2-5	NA	TGTGCCTGGAGTGTGGCCCGGACCCAGTACTTC	CAWSVARTQYF
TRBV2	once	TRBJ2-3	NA	TGTGCCAGCAGTCTTATCACAGATACGCAGTATTTT	CASSLITDTQYF
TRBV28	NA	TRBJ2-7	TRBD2	TGTGCCAGCAAGGCGGGAGGGCCGCCCTACGAGCAGTACTTC	CASKAGGPPYEQYF
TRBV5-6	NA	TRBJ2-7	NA	TGTGCCAGCAGCCTCTATGGGGCGTGGGTCTATGACGAGCAGTACTTC	CASSLYGAWVYDEQYF
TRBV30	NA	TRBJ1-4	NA	TGTGCCTGGCGGGGTGGGGAAGAAAAACTGTTTTTT	CAWRGGEEKLFF
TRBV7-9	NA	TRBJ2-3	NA	TGTGCCAGCAGCTTAAGAAATGCGGGGATCACAGATACGCAGTATTTT	CASSLRNAGITDTQYF
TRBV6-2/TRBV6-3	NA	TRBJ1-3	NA	TGTGCCAGCAGTTACCTCGGACAGAACTCTGGAAACACCATATATTTT	CASSYLGQNSGNTIYF
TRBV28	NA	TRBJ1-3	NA	TGTGCCAGCGGTGGGGGGGGAGCTGGAAACACCATATATTTT	CASGGGGAGNTIYF
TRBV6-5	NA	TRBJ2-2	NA	TGTGCCAGCTCCTTGACAGCTTTCTACACCGGGGAGCTGTTTTTT	CASSLTAFYTGELFF
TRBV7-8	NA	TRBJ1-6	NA	TGTGCCAGCAGCTCACGGACGGGGTACCCGTCACCCCTCCACTTT	CASSSRTGYPSPLHF
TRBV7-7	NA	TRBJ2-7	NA	TGTGCTAGCAGCTTATCCCTGGGCAGACGCGAGCAGTACTTC	CASSLSLGRREQYF
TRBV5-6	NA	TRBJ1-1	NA	TGTGCCAGCAGCTTGCTGGGGAGAGGATCGAACACTGAAGCTTTCTTT	CASSLLGRGSNTEAFF
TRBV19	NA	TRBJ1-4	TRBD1	TGTGCCAGTAGTATAGGCGGCAGGGGGATTGAAAAACTGTTTTTT	CASSIGGRGIEKLFF
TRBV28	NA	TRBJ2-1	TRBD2	TGTGCCAGCAGGCCGGCGCCGGGGGGGTCCTACAATGAGCAGTTCTTC	CASRPAPGGSYNEQFF
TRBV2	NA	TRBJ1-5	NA	TGTGCCAGCAGTGAAGTAGCGAGTCGGGGGAATCAGCCCCAGCATTTT	CASSEVASRGNQPQHF
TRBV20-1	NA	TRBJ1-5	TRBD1	TGCAGTGCTAGTAAGCCCTTAGGACAGGGTAGCAATCAGCCCCAGCATTTT	CSASKPLGQGSNQPQHF
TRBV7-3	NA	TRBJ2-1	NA	TGTGCCAGCAGCTTAACGGGGGCTGACAATGAGCAGTTCTTC	CASSLTGADNEQFF
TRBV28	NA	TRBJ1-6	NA	TGTGCCAGCAGTTTATTGGGGAGCTCCTATAATTCACCCCTCCACTTT	CASSLLGSSYNSPLHF
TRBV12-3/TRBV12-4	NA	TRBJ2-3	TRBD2	TGTGCCAGTGCCGGGACTAGTCTTCATACGCAGTATTTT	CASAGTSLHTQYF
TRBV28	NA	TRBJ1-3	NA	TGTGCCAGCAGTTTCGGGGGAACCCAGAGCTCTGGAAACACCATATATTTT	CASSFGGTQSSGNTIYF
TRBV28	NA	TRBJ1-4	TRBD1	TGTGCCAGCAGTAACACTATCAGGGGGTTTAATGAAAAACTGTTTTTT	CASSNTIRGFNEKLFF
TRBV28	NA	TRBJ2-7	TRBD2	TGTGCCAGCAGTTTATGGGCAGCACCGGGACTAGCGACATACGAGCAGTACTTC	CASSLWAAPGLATYEQYF
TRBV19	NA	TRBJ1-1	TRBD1	TGTGCCAGCGAACGACAGGGAATGAACACTGAAGCTTTCTTT	CASERQGMNTEAFF
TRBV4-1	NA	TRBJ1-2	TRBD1	TGCGCCAGCAGCCAGGGACAGTCAAACAACAACTATGGCTACACCTTC	CASSQGQSNNNYGYTF
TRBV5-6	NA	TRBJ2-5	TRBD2	TGTGCCAGCAGCCCTAGGACTAGCGGGATTCAAGAGACCCAGTACTTC	CASSPRTSGIQETQYF
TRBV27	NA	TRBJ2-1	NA	TGTGCCAGCAGTATTAACAATTACAATGAGCAGTTCTTC	CASSINNYNEQFF
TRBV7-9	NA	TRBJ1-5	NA	TGTGCCAGCAGCTTAGGGCGGCTCCGGGAACATGATCAGCCCCAGCATTTT	CASSLGRLREHDQPQHF
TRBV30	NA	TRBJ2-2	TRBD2	TGTGCCTGGAGTGGAGGGACTAGATCCGGGGAGCTGTTTTTT	CAWSGGTRSGELFF
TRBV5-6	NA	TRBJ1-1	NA	TGTGCCAGCAGCTTTCAGACTGAAGCTTTCTTT	CASSFQTEAFF
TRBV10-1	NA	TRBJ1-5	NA	TGCGCCAGCTCCAGAGGTTTCGGTCAGCCCCAGCATTTT	CASSRGFGQPQHF
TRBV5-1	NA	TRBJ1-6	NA	TGCGCCAGCAGCGTTGGAGAGGCCGCCCCTGGTAAATACTATAATTCACCCCTCCACTTT	CASSVGEAAPGKYYNSPLHF
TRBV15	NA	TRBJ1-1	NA	TGTGCCACCAGCAGAGATCGGCGGGGGTCCACTGAAGCTTTCTTT	CATSRDRRGSTEAFF
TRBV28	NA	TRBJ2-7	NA	TGTGCCAGCAGTTTCCCCCAGCAGGGAGGATCCTACGAGCAGTACTTC	CASSFPQQGGSYEQYF
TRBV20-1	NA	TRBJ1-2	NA	TGCAGTGCTAGAGAGGGCATGGGCTACACCTTC	CSAREGMGYTF
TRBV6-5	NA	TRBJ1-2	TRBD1	TGTGCCAGCAGCCGACAGGGGTCGCTCCTCTCGGGCTACACCTTC	CASSRQGSLLSGYTF
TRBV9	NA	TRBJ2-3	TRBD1	TGTGCCAGCAGCCCCGACCATCTAACAGGGGGCGGTGTCACAGATACGCAGTATTTT	CASSPDHLTGGGVTDTQYF
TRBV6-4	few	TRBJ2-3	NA	TGTGCCAGCAGTGACTCGGAGACAGATACGCAGTATTTT	CASSDSETDTQYF
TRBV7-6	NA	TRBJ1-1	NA	TGTGCCAGCAGCCCTACTACGGGGAACACTGAAGCTTTCTTT	CASSPTTGNTEAFF
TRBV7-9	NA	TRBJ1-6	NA	TGTGCCAGCAGCTCCGCGCTTTCACCCCTCCACTTT	CASSSALSPLHF
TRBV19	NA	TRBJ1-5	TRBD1	TGTGCCAGCACAGGGGGGAGCAATCAGCCCCAGCATTTT	CASTGGSNQPQHF
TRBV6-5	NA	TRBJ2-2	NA	TGTGCCGGGCAGACAGCGAACACCGGGGAGCTGTTTTTT	CAGQTANTGELFF
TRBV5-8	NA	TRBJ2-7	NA	TGTGCCAGCAGCTTGGTCAACTACGAGCAGTACTTC	CASSLVNYEQYF
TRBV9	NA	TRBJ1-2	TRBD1	TGTGCCAGCAGCGTACCCCCTGAACTGACAGGGGAAAGGCAGTTTTACACCTTC	CASSVPPELTGERQFYTF